A single sample is the source of the 5 T cell receptor beta chains below, sequenced in a study of OX40 agonist ivuxolimab in advanced cancers. Some clones are missing from TCRdb's copy, which holds only in-frame ones; the method was immunoSEQ multiplex PCR. The sample holds some 62,000 clones, 84% seen once. The sequencing here drew on CD4+ or CD8+ T cells sorted from blood, taken in a trial of the OX40 agonist ivuxolimab. The receptor source for this set is an adult with an advanced solid tumor such as melanoma, head and neck, liver or kidney cancer.

J is TRBJ1-1 and V is TRBV30; 8 bases line up with TRBD1. V dropped 1 base and J dropped 5; count of bases not matched to a gene: 6. Per germline, CDR1 GTSNPN and CDR2 SVGIG (reference sequence). The CDR3 sequence is 14 residues long. The CDR3 sequence: CAWSEQGGGTEAFF. CDR3 coding DNA: TGTGCCTGGAGTGAACAGGGGGGAGGGACTGAAGCTTTCTTT.

The chain is built from TRBV4-2 and TRBJ2-5, with 11 nucleotides matching TRBD1. The CDR3 is 18 residues long. V was clipped by 4 bases and J by 5 bases; unmatched bases: 15. In germline, CDR1 is LGHNA, CDR2 YNFKEQ. The CDR3 loop is CASSPSSKPGQGGETQYF. The CDR3 DNA reads TGTGCCAGCAGCCCCTCGTCAAAACCGGGACAGGGGGGCGAGACCCAGTACTTC.

The V call is TRBV5-1, the J call TRBJ1-2; 8 positions agree with TRBD1. CDR1 is SGHRS and CDR2 is YFSETQ in the germline V gene. V shed 4 bases, J shed 0 bases, and the junction held 5 bases outside the gene matches. The CDR3 runs to 15 residues. This CDR3 reads CASSQGQAPNYGYTF. The CDR3 nucleotides read TGCGCCAGCAGCCAGGGACAGGCACCTAACTATGGCTACACCTTC.

This chain connects TRBV6-5 to TRBJ1-1; D is unresolved. The ends were cut back, 6 bases at V and 11 bases at J, with 22 bases in the middle. The CDR3 sequence is 14 residues long. Germline V gene sequence: CDR1 MNHEY, CDR2 SVGAGI. CDR3 nucleotides: TGTGCCAGCAGGAAAGACAACCGGATACGTGGGGCTTTCTTT. This encodes CASRKDNRIRGAFF.

J is TRBJ1-1 and V is TRBV7-2, with a possible D match to TRBD1 (6 bases). The CDR3 covers 14 residues. The germline V and J ends were trimmed by 1 base and 3 bases, with 9 bases remaining between them. Germline V gene sequence: CDR1 SGHTA, CDR2 FQGNSA. DNA for the CDR3: TGTGCCAGCAGCTTAGTCGACAGGCACACTGAAGCTTTCTTT. The encoded protein is CASSLVDRHTEAFF.